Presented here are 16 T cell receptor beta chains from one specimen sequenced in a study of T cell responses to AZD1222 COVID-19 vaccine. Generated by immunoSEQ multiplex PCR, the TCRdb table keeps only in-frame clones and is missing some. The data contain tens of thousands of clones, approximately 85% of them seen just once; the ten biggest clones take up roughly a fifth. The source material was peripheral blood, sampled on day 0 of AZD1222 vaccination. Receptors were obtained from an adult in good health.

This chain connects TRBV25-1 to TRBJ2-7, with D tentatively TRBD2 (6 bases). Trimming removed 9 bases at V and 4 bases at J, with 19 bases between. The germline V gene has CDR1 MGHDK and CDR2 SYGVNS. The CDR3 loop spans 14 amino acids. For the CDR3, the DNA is TGTGCCAGTGAAACCGGGACTTCTCTATACGAGCAGTACTTC. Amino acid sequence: CASETGTSLYEQYF.

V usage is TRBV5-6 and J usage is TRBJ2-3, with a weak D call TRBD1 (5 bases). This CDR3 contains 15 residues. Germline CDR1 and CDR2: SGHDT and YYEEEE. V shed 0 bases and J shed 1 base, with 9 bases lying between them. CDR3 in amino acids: CASSLGRGGTDTQYF. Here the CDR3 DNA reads TGTGCCAGCAGCTTGGGAAGGGGCGGCACAGATACGCAGTATTTT.

CDR3 coding DNA: TGTGCCAGCAGCTTAGCGTTGGGCAGTGACCATGAAAAACTGTTTTTT. Amino acids: CASSLALGSDHEKLFF. The chain recombines TRBV7-9 with TRBJ1-4; D is unresolved. V lost 0 bases and J 6 bases, leaving 14 bases between the germline ends. This CDR3 comprises 16 residues. Looked up from germline, CDR1 is SEHNR and CDR2 is FQNEAQ (reference sequence).

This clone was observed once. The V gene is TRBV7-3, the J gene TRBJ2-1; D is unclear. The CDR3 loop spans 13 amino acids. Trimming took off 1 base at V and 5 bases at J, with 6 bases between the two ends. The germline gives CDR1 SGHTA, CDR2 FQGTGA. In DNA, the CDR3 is TGTGCCAGCAGCTTAAGTTCGGACAATGAGCAGTTCTTC. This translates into CASSLSSDNEQFF.

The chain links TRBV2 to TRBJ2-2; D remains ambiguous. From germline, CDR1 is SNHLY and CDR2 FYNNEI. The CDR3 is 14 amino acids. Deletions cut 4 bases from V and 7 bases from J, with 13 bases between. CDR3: CASSVIHSGGELFF. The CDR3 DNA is TGTGCCAGCAGTGTGATTCATTCTGGCGGGGAGCTGTTTTTT.

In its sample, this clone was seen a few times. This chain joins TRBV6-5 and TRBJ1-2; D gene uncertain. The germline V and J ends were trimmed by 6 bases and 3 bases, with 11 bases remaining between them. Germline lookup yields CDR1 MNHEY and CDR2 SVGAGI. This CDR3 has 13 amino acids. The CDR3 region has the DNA TGTGCCAGCAGCCCCGGATCAGACTATGGCTACACCTTC. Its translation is CASSPGSDYGYTF.

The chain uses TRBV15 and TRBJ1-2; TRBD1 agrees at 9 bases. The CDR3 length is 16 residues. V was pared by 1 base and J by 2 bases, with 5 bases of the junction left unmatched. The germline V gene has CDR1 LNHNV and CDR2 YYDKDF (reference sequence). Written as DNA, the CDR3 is TGTGCCACCAGCAGAGGGGGGGACAGGGTAAACTATGGCTACACCTTC. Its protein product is CATSRGGDRVNYGYTF.

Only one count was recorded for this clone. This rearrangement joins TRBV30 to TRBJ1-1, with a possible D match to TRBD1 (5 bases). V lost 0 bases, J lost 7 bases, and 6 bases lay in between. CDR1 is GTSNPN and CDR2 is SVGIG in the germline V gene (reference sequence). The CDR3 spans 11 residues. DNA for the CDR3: TGTGCCTGGAGTGTGACAGTTGAAGCTTTCTTT. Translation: CAWSVTVEAFF.

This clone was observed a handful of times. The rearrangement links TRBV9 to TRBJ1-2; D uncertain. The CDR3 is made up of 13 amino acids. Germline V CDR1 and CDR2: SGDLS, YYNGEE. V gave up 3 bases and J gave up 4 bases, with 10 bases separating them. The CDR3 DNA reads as TGTGCCAGCAGCGCGGACGGAGCCTATGGCTACACCTTC. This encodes CASSADGAYGYTF.

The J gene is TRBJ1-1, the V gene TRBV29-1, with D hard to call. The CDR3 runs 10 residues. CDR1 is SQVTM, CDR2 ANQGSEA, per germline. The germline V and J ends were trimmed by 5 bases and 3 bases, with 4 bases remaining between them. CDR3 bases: TGCAGCGTTAGGGACACTGAAGCTTTCTTT. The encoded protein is CSVRDTEAFF.

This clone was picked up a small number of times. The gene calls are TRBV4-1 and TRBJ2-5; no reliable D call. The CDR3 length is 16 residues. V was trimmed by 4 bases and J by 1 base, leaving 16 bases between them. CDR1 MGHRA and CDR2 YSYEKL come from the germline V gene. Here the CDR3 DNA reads TGCGCCAGCAGCCCATCCAGTGTATTGATCCAAGAGACCCAGTACTTC. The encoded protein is CASSPSSVLIQETQYF.

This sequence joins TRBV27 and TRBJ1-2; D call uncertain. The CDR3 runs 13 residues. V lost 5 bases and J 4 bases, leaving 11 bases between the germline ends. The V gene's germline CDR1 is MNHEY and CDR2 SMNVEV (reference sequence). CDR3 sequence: CASSPPDGYGYTF. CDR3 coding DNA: TGTGCCAGCAGTCCCCCCGATGGCTATGGCTACACCTTC.

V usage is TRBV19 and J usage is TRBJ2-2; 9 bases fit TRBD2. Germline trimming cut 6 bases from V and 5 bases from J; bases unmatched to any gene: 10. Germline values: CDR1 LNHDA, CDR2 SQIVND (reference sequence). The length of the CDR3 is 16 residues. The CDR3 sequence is CASSPPLSGGTGELFF. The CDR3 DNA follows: TGTGCCAGTAGCCCACCCCTAAGCGGGGGGACCGGGGAGCTGTTTTTT.

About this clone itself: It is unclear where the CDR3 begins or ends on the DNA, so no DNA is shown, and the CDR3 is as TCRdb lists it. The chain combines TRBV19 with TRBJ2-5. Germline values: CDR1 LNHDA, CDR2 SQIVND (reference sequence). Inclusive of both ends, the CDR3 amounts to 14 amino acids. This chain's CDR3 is CASSILLYEGTQYF.

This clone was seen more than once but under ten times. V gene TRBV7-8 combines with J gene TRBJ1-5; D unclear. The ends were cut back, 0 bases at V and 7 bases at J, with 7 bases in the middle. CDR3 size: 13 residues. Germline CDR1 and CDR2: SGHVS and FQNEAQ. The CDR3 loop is CASSLAQGQPQHF. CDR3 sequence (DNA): TGTGCCAGCAGCTTAGCGCAAGGGCAGCCCCAGCATTTT.

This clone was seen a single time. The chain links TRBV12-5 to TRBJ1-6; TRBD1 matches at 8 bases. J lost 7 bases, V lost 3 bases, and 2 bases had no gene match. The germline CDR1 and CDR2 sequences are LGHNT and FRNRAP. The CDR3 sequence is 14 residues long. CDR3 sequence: CASGLNRGNSPLHF. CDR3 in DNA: TGTGCTAGTGGTTTAAACAGGGGGAATTCACCCCTCCACTTT.